The entry that follows covers one T cell receptor beta chain sequence. What it recognizes is unknown. This sample was included in a study of shared clonotypes between healthy human individuals. Study-level results: On the whole, naive subsets had larger estimated richness than memory subsets had.

Terminally differentiated effector memory CD45RA+ cells were excluded by CCR7 positive selection of CD45RO-negative cells. Nashville, Tennessee was home to all donors, who were Caucasian adults. As handled by the study authors: Junction-only immunoSEQ sequences carried no quality scores, so filtering differed. TCRdb keeps only in-frame clones here, not all; method: immunoSEQ multiplex PCR. The V and J calls and clone size were taken over from that table, and D and trimming were inferred from the DNA. The table lists 1.5 million to 2.5 million clones, about 94% of them singletons. The CDR3 runs 16 residues. CDR1 is SGHVS, CDR2 FNYEAQ, per germline. V shed 1 base and J shed 4 bases, with 15 bases lying between them.

This clonotype was obtained from a man aged 18 to 30 in good health. The sequenced sample was naive CD8+ T cells sorted from blood. The chain has TRBV7-6 and TRBJ2-3; a weak D match, TRBD1 (6 bases). CDR3 region: CASSLVQGLGADTQYF. The DNA of the CDR3 is TGTGCCAGCAGCTTAGTTCAGGGGCTGGGAGCAGATACGCAGTATTTT.